A single sample is the source of the 31 T cell receptor beta chains below, sequenced in a study of blood T cells in healthy people across ages. For the second PCR, which ran for 7 to 11 cycles, a sample-barcoded 5' primer and a J-beta primer mix were used. TCRdb redid the calling of the 5' RACE reads with MiXCR, one entry per CDR3 protein. Of about 1.1 million distinct CDR3 sequences listed, around two fifths are singletons. The sequencing input was blood. The receptors come from a man between 18 and 29 years old in good health.

This clonotype was detected a few times. V and J are TRBV3-1 and TRBJ1-2; D is possibly TRBD1 (5 bases). V was clipped by 3 bases and J by 7 bases, with 18 bases between them. The CDR3 has 15 residues. In germline, CDR1 is LGHDT, CDR2 YNNKEL (reference sequence). Here the CDR3 reads CASSQAPGGVSGYTF. CDR3 coding DNA: TGTGCCAGCAGCCAGGCCCCAGGAGGGGTAAGTGGCTACACCTTC.

The V call is TRBV10-3, the J call TRBJ1-2; 8 bases match TRBD1. The J segment lost 0 bases and the V segment lost 2 bases, leaving 5 bases of the junction unmatched. CDR1 is ENHRY and CDR2 is SYGVKD in the germline V gene. CDR3 length equals 16 residues. The chain's CDR3 is CAISEPQGAPNYGYTF. CDR3 DNA sequence: TGTGCCATCAGTGAGCCCCAGGGGGCCCCTAACTATGGCTACACCTTC.

The V gene is TRBV7-2, the J gene TRBJ2-3; perhaps TRBD2 as D (6 bases). Germline CDR1 is SGHTA and CDR2 is FQGNSA. The CDR3 contains 13 residues. Trimming took 5 bases from V and 10 from J, leaving 16 bases between them. The CDR3 here is CASSLVAAPAQYF. The CDR3 nucleotides read TGTGCCAGCAGCCTGGTAGCGGCCCCAGCGCAGTATTTT.

This sequence joins TRBV4-2 and TRBJ2-7, with 8 bases fitting TRBD2. The V gene end was trimmed by 4 bases and the J gene end by 0 bases; junction bases not matched to a gene: 11. Germline-derived CDR1 and CDR2 are LGHNA and YNFKEQ. This CDR3 is built from 17 residues. In DNA form, the CDR3 reads TGTGCCAGCAGCCGCTACACCGGGACTAGAAGCTCCTACGAGCAGTACTTC. Translating gives CASSRYTGTRSSYEQYF.

The chain carries TRBV4-1 and TRBJ1-4; 7 bases are shared with TRBD1. After removal of 0 bases from V and 9 bases from J, the junction contained 10 bases not matched to a gene. The CDR3 runs 16 residues. Germline-derived CDR1 and CDR2 are MGHRA and YSYEKL. The chain's CDR3 is CASSQEFQGGEKKLFF. CDR3 nucleotides: TGCGCCAGCAGCCAAGAGTTCCAGGGGGGTGAAAAAAAACTGTTTTTT.

This sequence joins TRBV24-1 and TRBJ2-1; no clear D gene. V gave up 5 bases and J gave up 15 bases, with 16 bases separating them. This CDR3 contains 12 residues. Germline CDR1 reads KGHDR; CDR2 reads SFDVKD. This chain's CDR3 is CATSANSHRLFF. As DNA, the CDR3 is TGTGCCACCAGTGCGAATTCCCATCGCTTGTTCTTC.

The rearrangement links TRBV10-3 to TRBJ2-1, with 11 bases lining up with TRBD1. Trimming removed 7 bases from V and 8 bases from J; junction bases left unmatched: 7. Germline loops: CDR1 ENHRY, CDR2 SYGVKD. This CDR3 has 14 residues. The CDR3 DNA is TGTGCCATCAAACCGGGACAGGGGGTTGATGAGCAGTTCTTC. Amino acids: CAIKPGQGVDEQFF.

This clonotype was counted a few times. The chain links TRBV20-1 to TRBJ1-6; D remains unclear. The V and J ends lost 0 bases and 10 bases respectively, with 10 bases between them. Germline values: CDR1 DFQATT, CDR2 SNEGSKA (reference sequence). This CDR3 has 13 residues. CDR3 coding DNA: TGCAGTGCTAGAGATCTTGGGATATCACCCCTCCACTTT. Protein sequence: CSARDLGISPLHF.

The chain couples TRBV4-2 to TRBJ1-1; D is perhaps TRBD1 (6 bases). CDR1 is LGHNA, CDR2 YNFKEQ, per germline. The CDR3 extends over 17 amino acids. V lost 1 base and J 1 base, leaving 16 bases between the germline ends. DNA for the CDR3: TGTGCCAGCAGCCAAGGGGCAGGGGCGTCGGGGAACACTGAAGCTTTCTTT. Translated, it gives CASSQGAGASGNTEAFF.

This chain joins TRBV19 and TRBJ2-3; no clear D. V was clipped by 5 bases and J by 2 bases, with 17 bases between them. Germline CDR1 reads LNHDA; CDR2 reads SQIVND (reference sequence). The CDR3 sequence is 16 residues long. The CDR3 protein is CASSLALADITDTQYF. Written as DNA, the CDR3 is TGTGCCAGTAGTTTAGCCCTTGCGGATATCACAGATACGCAGTATTTT.

The J gene is TRBJ2-2, the V gene TRBV11-1, with no clear D. V dropped 5 bases and J dropped 0 bases, with 13 bases sitting between them. The germline CDR1 and CDR2 sequences are SGHAT and FQDESV (reference sequence). There are 16 residues in the CDR3. CDR3 amino acids: CASSPRRHPNTGELFF. CDR3 in DNA: TGTGCCAGCAGCCCCCGTCGACACCCGAACACCGGGGAGCTGTTTTTT.

This clonotype occurred a few times. The genes are TRBV29-1 and TRBJ1-1; D perhaps matches TRBD1 (5 bases). The germline gives CDR1 SQVTM, CDR2 ANQGSEA. CDR3 length equals 14 residues. V was trimmed by 8 bases and J by 4 bases, leaving 20 bases between them. CDR3 DNA: TGCAGCCTGATAGTAGGGGCCGGGGGCACTGAAGCTTTCTTT. Encoded protein: CSLIVGAGGTEAFF. The full variable domain, its missing parts supplied by reference TRBV29-1 and TRBJ1-1, is SAVISQKPSRDICQRGTSLTIQCQVDSQVTMMFWYRQQPGQSLTLIATANQGSEATYESGFVIDKFPISRPNLTFSTLTVSNMSPEDSSIYLCSLIVGAGGTEAFFGQGTRLTVV.

V gene TRBV5-6 combines with J gene TRBJ2-3, with D hard to call. This CDR3 is 12 amino acids long. With 7 bases removed from V and 5 bases from J, the gap between germline ends came to 11 bases. Germline V lookup: CDR1 SGHDT, CDR2 YYEEEE. The CDR3: CASGPARDTQYF. The CDR3 DNA follows: TGTGCCAGCGGCCCAGCTAGAGATACGCAGTATTTT.

This clonotype appeared a single time. CDR3 protein: CASSLTQNGVRAYNEQFF. The CDR3 DNA reads as TGCGCCAGCAGCTTGACCCAGAACGGGGTAAGGGCCTACAATGAGCAGTTCTTC. The chain recombines TRBV5-1 with TRBJ2-1; D is perhaps TRBD2 (5 bases). CDR3 length: 18 amino acids. V was pared by 1 base and J by 2 bases, with 19 bases between. Germline V gives CDR1 SGHRS, CDR2 YFSETQ.

This clonotype occurred a few times. The gene calls are TRBV5-1 and TRBJ2-3; 10 bases are shared with TRBD1. Germline V gives CDR1 SGHRS, CDR2 YFSETQ. J gave up 4 bases and V 0 bases, and 11 bases lay outside the gene matches. CDR3 length equals 18 residues. CDR3 bases: TGCGCCAGCAGCTTGGGGGACAGGGGAAGACTAGGGTCAGATACGCAGTATTTT. Translated, it gives CASSLGDRGRLGSDTQYF.

The chain employs TRBV12-5 and TRBJ2-2; D unclear. V shed 1 base and J shed 6 bases, with 6 bases lying between them. The length of the CDR3 is 13 residues. Germline loops: CDR1 LGHNT, CDR2 FRNRAP. DNA of the CDR3: TGTGCTAGTGGTTTGGATTACCCCGGGGAGCTGTTTTTT. Encoded protein: CASGLDYPGELFF.

This CDR3 reads CASSPTSPLASSTDTQYF. The CDR3 nucleotides are TGTGCCAGCAGCCCAACTAGCCCCTTAGCCTCTAGCACAGATACGCAGTATTTT. The J gene is TRBJ2-3, the V gene TRBV7-9; maybe TRBD2 (6 bases). V lost 5 bases and J 0 bases, leaving 21 bases between the germline ends. CDR1 is SEHNR, CDR2 FQNEAQ, per germline (reference sequence). There are 18 residues in the CDR3.

As concerns this clonotype: At one end, the junction sequence differs from germline, possibly due to a read error. The rearrangement uses TRBV27 and TRBJ1-5; 9 bases agree with TRBD1. This CDR3 spans 14 amino acids. Germline values: CDR1 MNHEY, CDR2 SMNVEV (reference sequence). DNA for the CDR3: TGTGCCAGCAGTTTCGACAGGGGGACTCAGCCCCGGCATTTT. This translates into CASSFDRGTQPRHF.

This chain uses TRBV12-3 or TRBV12-4 with TRBJ2-1; TRBD1 is a possible D gene (6 bases). The CDR3 has 13 amino acids. V was pared by 6 bases and J by 12 bases, with 18 bases between. The CDR3 DNA reads TGTGCCAGCAGCAAATCCAGGGGAGCTGGGCAGTTCTTC. This translates into CASSKSRGAGQFF.

This clonotype has only a few counts. This chain uses TRBV20-1 with TRBJ1-2, with TRBD1 as a possible D gene (5 bases). In germline, CDR1 is DFQATT, CDR2 SNEGSKA (reference sequence). The CDR3 runs to 15 residues. With 2 bases removed from V and 0 bases from J, the gap between germline ends came to 13 bases. The CDR3 sequence is CSARSGTESNYGYTF. Here the CDR3 DNA reads TGCAGTGCTAGATCTGGGACGGAGTCTAACTATGGCTACACCTTC.

The V call is TRBV5-1, the J call TRBJ2-7, with D perhaps TRBD1 (6 bases). There are 13 residues in the CDR3. Germline V gene data show CDR1 as SGHRS and CDR2 as YFSETQ. Trimming cost V 0 bases and J 5 bases, with 9 bases left between them. CDR3 coding DNA: TGCGCCAGCAGCTTGGACACAGGGCACGAGCAGTACTTC. Translated, it gives CASSLDTGHEQYF.

The gene calls are TRBV2 and TRBJ2-1, with D perhaps matching TRBD1 or TRBD2 (5 bases each). CDR3 length: 16 amino acids. The V end was cut by 6 bases, the J end by 2 bases, with 17 bases between. Germline V CDR1 and CDR2: SNHLY, FYNNEI. DNA of the CDR3: TGTGCCAGCAGCTCCCCCCGGGACGGTACCTACAATGAGCAGTTCTTC. Protein: CASSSPRDGTYNEQFF.

The chain combines TRBV20-1 with TRBJ2-1, with 7 bases aligning to TRBD1. Germline V lookup: CDR1 DFQATT, CDR2 SNEGSKA (reference sequence). V lost 5 bases to trimming and J lost 0 bases; unmatched junction nucleotides: 7. The CDR3 totals 15 residues. CDR3 protein: CSASSTGSSYNEQFF. CDR3 DNA sequence: TGCAGTGCTTCCTCGACAGGGAGCTCCTACAATGAGCAGTTCTTC.

The V call is TRBV7-9, the J call TRBJ1-1; D unresolved. V lost 5 bases to trimming and J lost 4 bases, with 17 bases between them. This CDR3 comprises 15 residues. Germline V gene sequence: CDR1 SEHNR, CDR2 FQNEAQ (reference sequence). The CDR3 coding sequence is TGTGCCAGCAGCCCACCTCGCTTTGGGCCCACTGAAGCTTTCTTT. Its translation is CASSPPRFGPTEAFF.

This sequence joins TRBV14 and TRBJ2-1; D is unresolved. The germline V gene encodes CDR1 SGHDN and CDR2 FVKESK. Trimming cost V 1 base and J 4 bases, with 11 bases left between them. CDR3 length equals 15 residues. This CDR3 is CASSQVTLRYNEQFF. As DNA, the CDR3 is TGTGCCAGCAGCCAAGTTACGCTCAGGTACAATGAGCAGTTCTTC.

This chain connects TRBV6-2 or TRBV6-3 to TRBJ1-1; possibly TRBD1 for D (5 bases). Trimming removed 7 bases from V and 5 bases from J, with 23 bases in between. The CDR3 length is 16 residues. Germline V gene data show CDR1 as MNHEY and CDR2 as SVGEGT. This CDR3 reads CASIPDDRSWRTEAFF. The DNA of the CDR3 is TGTGCCAGCATCCCGGACGACAGATCATGGAGGACTGAAGCTTTCTTT.

This clonotype occurred a few times. CDR3 DNA: TGCAGTGCTAGAAAGGAGGACTTCATCTCCTACGAGCAGTACTTC. Its translation: CSARKEDFISYEQYF. J is TRBJ2-7 and V is TRBV20-1, with a tentative D call TRBD2 (5 bases). The CDR3 length is 15 residues. The V gene's germline CDR1 is DFQATT and CDR2 SNEGSKA (reference sequence). V gave up 2 bases and J gave up 0 bases, with 14 bases separating them.

This clonotype was seen more than once but under ten times. This rearrangement joins TRBV20-1 to TRBJ2-1, with 13 nucleotides matching TRBD2. V shed 3 bases, J shed 0 bases, and the junction held 2 bases outside the gene matches. The CDR3 has 16 residues. Germline V gene lookup returns CDR1 DFQATT and CDR2 SNEGSKA (reference sequence). CDR3 in amino acids: CSARGTSGVSYNEQFF. The CDR3 DNA is TGCAGTGCTAGGGGGACTAGCGGGGTCTCCTACAATGAGCAGTTCTTC.

This clonotype was detected a few times. As DNA, the CDR3 is TGTGCCAGCAGTTTCGTGGGGGGCATCGGGGATACGCAGTATTTT. Residues: CASSFVGGIGDTQYF. This chain joins TRBV28 and TRBJ2-3, with D perhaps TRBD1 or TRBD2 (6 bases each). The ends were cut back, 3 bases at V and 6 bases at J, with 16 bases in the middle. The CDR3 length is 15 residues. Germline V CDR1 and CDR2: MDHEN, SYDVKM. The full variable domain, rest sourced from reference TRBV28 and TRBJ2-3, is DVKVTQSSRYLVKRTGEKVFLECVQDMDHENMFWYRQDPGLGLRLIYFSYDVKMKEKGDIPEGYSVSREKKERFSLILESASTNQTSMYLCASSFVGGIGDTQYFGPGTRLTVL.

The chain carries TRBV9 and TRBJ2-3; D is perhaps TRBD1 (5 bases). V lost 4 bases, J lost 3 bases, and 15 bases lay in between. Germline assignment: CDR1 SGDLS and CDR2 YYNGEE. CDR3 length: 15 residues. This CDR3 reads CASSLETDGTDTQYF. CDR3 sequence (DNA): TGTGCCAGCAGCCTCGAGACAGATGGGACAGATACGCAGTATTTT.

About this clonotype itself: One junction end disagrees with the germline gene, perhaps due to a read error. The chain carries TRBV4-2 and TRBJ1-1; TRBD1 agrees at 7 bases. In germline, CDR1 is LGHNA, CDR2 YNFKEQ. This CDR3 has 15 amino acids. The CDR3 sequence is CASSHPGGQGTETFF. CDR3 in DNA: TGTGCCAGCAGCCACCCAGGGGGGCAGGGCACTGAAACTTTCTTT.